The 7 T cell receptor beta chains reported below all come from one sample, sequenced in a study of blood T cell repertoires in COVID-19. Method: immunoSEQ multiplex PCR; TCRdb's copy keeps in-frame clones and lacks some. The table records around 220,000 clones, approximately 80% of them present only once. The sequenced sample consisted of peripheral blood. All receptors come from a woman of 80 years or more with acute or convalescent COVID-19.

The chain has TRBV19 and TRBJ1-5; D is undetermined. CDR1 and CDR2 (germline): LNHDA, SQIVND (reference sequence). Trimming took 0 bases from V and 7 from J, leaving 7 bases between them. CDR3 length: 13 amino acids. CDR3 in amino acids: CASSIDREQPQHF. In DNA, the CDR3 is TGTGCCAGTAGTATAGATCGGGAGCAGCCCCAGCATTTT.

The chain joins TRBV19 to TRBJ2-3, with 12 bases that match TRBD2. This CDR3 is built from 16 residues. The germline gives CDR1 LNHDA, CDR2 SQIVND (reference sequence). V lost 5 bases and J lost 0; bases outside the gene matches: 3. The CDR3 protein is CASSSLAGGSTDTQYF. CDR3 DNA sequence: TGTGCCAGTAGTTCACTAGCGGGAGGTAGCACAGATACGCAGTATTTT.

The chain employs TRBV15 and TRBJ1-6; 10 bases match TRBD1. The CDR3 length is 15 residues. V lost 8 bases to trimming and J lost 10 bases; unmatched junction nucleotides: 11. Germline V CDR1 and CDR2: LNHNV, YYDKDF (reference sequence). Here the CDR3 reads CATGRQGALQSPLHF. The DNA for the CDR3 is TGTGCCACCGGTAGACAGGGGGCCCTCCAATCACCCCTCCACTTT.

The CDR3 nucleotides are TGTGCCTGGAGAATCTCTAATGAGCAGTTCTTC. It translates to CAWRISNEQFF. The V and J genes are TRBV30 and TRBJ2-1; D remains ambiguous. The germline gives CDR1 GTSNPN, CDR2 SVGIG (reference sequence). Trimming pared 3 bases from V and 7 bases from J, leaving 7 bases between. This CDR3 has 11 amino acids.

The sample holds a few counts of this clone. The genes are TRBV18 and TRBJ1-2; D unclear. V was pared by 2 bases and J by 4 bases, with 11 bases between. CDR3 length equals 14 residues. The germline V gene has CDR1 KGHSH and CDR2 LQKENI. The CDR3 coding sequence is TGTGCCAGCTCACCAGACCGAGCGAGCTATGGCTACACCTTC. It encodes CASSPDRASYGYTF.

In its sample, this clone was seen once. The gene calls are TRBV10-3 and TRBJ2-2; the match to TRBD2 covers 7 bases. CDR1 and CDR2 from the germline V gene are ENHRY and SYGVKD. The CDR3 has 15 amino acids. Trimming removed 2 bases from V and 7 bases from J; junction bases left unmatched: 7. DNA for the CDR3: TGTGCCATCAGTGAGAAAGGACTAGATGTCGGGGAGCTGTTTTTT. Its protein is CAISEKGLDVGELFF.

J is TRBJ1-2 and V is TRBV7-8, with D possibly matching TRBD1 (5 bases). CDR3 length: 15 amino acids. The germline gives CDR1 SGHVS, CDR2 FQNEAQ. Trimming took 5 bases from V and 7 from J, leaving 20 bases between them. The CDR3: CASSPRLDGGTGYTF. Written as DNA, the CDR3 is TGTGCCAGCAGCCCCCGTCTTGACGGGGGGACTGGCTACACCTTC.